The 10 T cell receptor beta chains listed next were all sequenced from one sample in a study of cytomegalovirus exposure and HLA in healthy donors. PCR employed 60 Vbeta and 13 Jbeta primers. TCRdb's table, derived via immunoSEQ multiplex PCR, lists solely in-frame clones and lacks some. The data show about 170,000 clones, 76% seen once. Material: PBMCs. These receptors were obtained from a female donor in good health and CMV-seronegative.

The CDR3 nucleotides are TGTGCCAGCAGTCCTTTAGACAGGGATTCTCAGCCCCAGCATTTT. This translates into CASSPLDRDSQPQHF. The rearrangement joins TRBV6-5 to TRBJ1-5; 7 nucleotides line up with TRBD1. This CDR3 region has 15 residues. Germline values: CDR1 MNHEY, CDR2 SVGAGI. V trimming: 5 bases; J trimming: 6 bases; junction bases outside the gene matches: 10.

This clone was seen a single time. The chain has TRBV5-6 and TRBJ1-3; TRBD1 matches at 9 bases. V gave up 3 bases and J gave up 1 base; unmatched junction bases: 2. Germline V gene lookup returns CDR1 SGHDT and CDR2 YYEEEE. This CDR3 comprises 15 residues. This CDR3 is CASSSGQGSGNTIYF. The CDR3 nucleotides read TGTGCCAGCAGCTCCGGACAGGGGTCTGGAAACACCATATATTTT.

The chain links TRBV19 to TRBJ2-3, with unresolved D. Trimming took 3 bases from V and 5 from J, leaving 12 bases between them. The CDR3 contains 14 residues. Looked up from germline, CDR1 is LNHDA and CDR2 is SQIVND (reference sequence). The CDR3 sequence is CASSIRPRGDTQYF. The DNA for the CDR3 is TGTGCCAGTAGTATCCGACCCCGCGGAGATACGCAGTATTTT.

V gene TRBV5-4 combines with J gene TRBJ2-5, with D possibly being TRBD1 (5 bases). The CDR3 loop spans 12 amino acids. Germline V gene sequence: CDR1 SGHNT, CDR2 YYREEE (reference sequence). V lost 1 base and J lost 9, with 10 bases in between. DNA for the CDR3: TGTGCCAGCAGCTTGCAGGGCGAGGCCCAGTACTTC. Translating it yields CASSLQGEAQYF. Full variable domain (rest looked up from reference TRBV5-4 and TRBJ2-5): ETGVTQSPTHLIKTRGQQVTLRCSSQSGHNTVSWYQQALGQGPQFIFQYYREEENGRGNFPPRFSGLQFPNYSSELNVNALELDDSALYLCASSLQGEAQYFGPGTRLLVL.

On this clone itself: Other DNA sequences in the sample encode the same CDR3. The chain is built from TRBV6-5 and TRBJ2-7; TRBD1 might be the D (5 bases). Germline V CDR1 and CDR2: MNHEY, SVGAGI. The CDR3 loop spans 14 amino acids. V dropped 6 bases and J dropped 0 bases, with 12 bases sitting between them. DNA for the CDR3: TGTGCCAGCAGCTCACGACAGCCCTCCTACGAGCAGTACTTC. Its protein is CASSSRQPSYEQYF.

This chain uses TRBV14 with TRBJ1-3; the D is unclear. Trimming stripped 0 bases from V and 3 bases from J, with 9 bases between. CDR1 is SGHDN and CDR2 is FVKESK in the germline V gene. This CDR3 has 15 residues. The CDR3 DNA reads TGTGCCAGCAGCCAAGATCACGGTATTGGAAACACCATATATTTT. This codes for CASSQDHGIGNTIYF.

The rearrangement uses TRBV4-1 and TRBJ1-1; D not certain. The CDR3 is made up of 13 amino acids. Per germline, CDR1 MGHRA and CDR2 YSYEKL. V shed 4 bases and J shed 7 bases, with 13 bases lying between them. The CDR3 spells CASSLEVTGEAFF. The CDR3 bases are TGCGCCAGCAGCCTGGAGGTGACCGGTGAAGCTTTCTTT.

The rearrangement uses TRBV4-2 and TRBJ2-7; D might be TRBD1 (6 bases). The V gene's germline CDR1 is LGHNA and CDR2 YNFKEQ. V was cut by 0 bases and J by 0 bases, with 15 bases left in between. The CDR3 loop spans 17 amino acids. The CDR3 DNA reads as TGTGCCAGCAGCCAAGATTCCATAGGACAGAGCTCCTACGAGCAGTACTTC. This codes for CASSQDSIGQSSYEQYF.

This clone has just one count. This is likely a read error, given that the CDR3 carries no conserved phenylalanine or tryptophan at its end. The chain recombines TRBV6-1 with TRBJ1-5, with 11 bases that match TRBD1. CDR3 length: 19 amino acids. V gave up 4 bases and J gave up 0 bases; unmatched junction bases: 11. Germline CDR1 reads MNHNS; CDR2 reads SASEGT. CDR3 sequence (DNA): TGTGCCAGCAGTGGAAGATCGGACAGGGGGCCACTTAGCAATCAGCCCCAGCATCTT. This sequence encodes CASSGRSDRGPLSNQPQHL.

This chain uses TRBV9 with TRBJ2-1; 11 bases line up with TRBD1. V was pared by 1 base and J by 6 bases, with 6 bases of the junction left unmatched. Germline V gene lookup returns CDR1 SGDLS and CDR2 YYNGEE. This CDR3 comprises 16 residues. CDR3 in amino acids: CASSVTGGQGVNEQFF. The CDR3 DNA is TGTGCCAGCAGCGTAACGGGGGGACAGGGGGTCAATGAGCAGTTCTTC. Drawing the rest from reference TRBV9 and TRBJ2-1, the complete variable domain is DSGVTQTPKHLITATGQRVTLRCSPRSGDLSVYWYQQSLDQGLQFLIQYYNGEERAKGNILERFSAQQFPDLHSELNLSSLELGDSALYFCASSVTGGQGVNEQFFGPGTRLTVL.